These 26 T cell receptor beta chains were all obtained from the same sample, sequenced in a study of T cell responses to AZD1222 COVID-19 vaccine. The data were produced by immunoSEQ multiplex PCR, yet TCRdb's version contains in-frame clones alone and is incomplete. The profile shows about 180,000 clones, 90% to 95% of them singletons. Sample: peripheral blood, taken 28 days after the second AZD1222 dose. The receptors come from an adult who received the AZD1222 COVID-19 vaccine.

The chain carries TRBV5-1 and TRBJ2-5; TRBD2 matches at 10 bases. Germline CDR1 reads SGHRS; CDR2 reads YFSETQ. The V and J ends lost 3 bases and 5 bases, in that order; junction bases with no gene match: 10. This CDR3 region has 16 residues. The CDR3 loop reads CASSWGASGSSETQYF. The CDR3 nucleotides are TGCGCCAGCAGCTGGGGGGCTAGCGGGAGCTCTGAGACCCAGTACTTC.

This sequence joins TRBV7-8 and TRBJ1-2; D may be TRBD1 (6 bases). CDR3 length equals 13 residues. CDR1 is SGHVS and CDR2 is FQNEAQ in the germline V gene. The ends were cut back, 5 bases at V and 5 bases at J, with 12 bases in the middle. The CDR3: CASSLGGAYGYTF. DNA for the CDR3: TGTGCCAGCAGCCTTGGGGGCGCGTATGGCTACACCTTC.

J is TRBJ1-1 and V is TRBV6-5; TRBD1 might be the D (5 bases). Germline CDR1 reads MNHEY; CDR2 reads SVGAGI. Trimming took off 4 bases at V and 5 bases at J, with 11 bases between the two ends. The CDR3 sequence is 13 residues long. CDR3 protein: CASSSQGGTEAFF. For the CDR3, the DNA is TGTGCCAGCAGTTCTCAGGGAGGGACTGAAGCTTTCTTT.

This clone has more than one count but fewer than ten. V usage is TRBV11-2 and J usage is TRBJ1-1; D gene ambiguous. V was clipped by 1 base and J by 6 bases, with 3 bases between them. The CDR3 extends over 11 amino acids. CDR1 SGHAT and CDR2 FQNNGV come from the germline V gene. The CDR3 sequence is CASSLASEAFF. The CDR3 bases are TGTGCCAGCAGCTTAGCTTCTGAAGCTTTCTTT.

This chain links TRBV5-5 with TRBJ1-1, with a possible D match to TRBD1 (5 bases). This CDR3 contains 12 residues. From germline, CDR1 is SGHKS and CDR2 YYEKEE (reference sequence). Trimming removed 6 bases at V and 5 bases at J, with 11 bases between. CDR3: CASTLRGTEAFF. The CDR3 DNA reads TGTGCCAGCACCCTAAGGGGAACTGAAGCTTTCTTT. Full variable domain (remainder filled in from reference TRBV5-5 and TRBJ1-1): DAGVTQSPTHLIKTRGQQVTLRCSPISGHKSVSWYQQVLGQGPQFIFQYYEKEERGRGNFPDRFSARQFPNYSSELNVNALLLGDSALYLCASTLRGTEAFFGQGTRLTVV.

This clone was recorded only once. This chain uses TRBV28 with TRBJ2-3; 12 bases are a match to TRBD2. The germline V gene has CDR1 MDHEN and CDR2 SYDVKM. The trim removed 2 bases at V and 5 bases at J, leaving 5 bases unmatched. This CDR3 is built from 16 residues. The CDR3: CASSLELAGGRDTQYF. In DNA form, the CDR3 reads TGTGCCAGCAGTTTAGAACTAGCGGGGGGAAGAGATACGCAGTATTTT. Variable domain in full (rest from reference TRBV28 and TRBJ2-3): DVKVTQSSRYLVKRTGEKVFLECVQDMDHENMFWYRQDPGLGLRLIYFSYDVKMKEKGDIPEGYSVSREKKERFSLILESASTNQTSMYLCASSLELAGGRDTQYFGPGTRLTVL.

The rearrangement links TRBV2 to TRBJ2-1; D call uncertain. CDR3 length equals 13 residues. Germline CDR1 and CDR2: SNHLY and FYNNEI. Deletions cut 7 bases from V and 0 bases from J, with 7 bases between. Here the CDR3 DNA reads TGTGCCAGCACAGAGAGCTCCTACAATGAGCAGTTCTTC. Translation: CASTESSYNEQFF.

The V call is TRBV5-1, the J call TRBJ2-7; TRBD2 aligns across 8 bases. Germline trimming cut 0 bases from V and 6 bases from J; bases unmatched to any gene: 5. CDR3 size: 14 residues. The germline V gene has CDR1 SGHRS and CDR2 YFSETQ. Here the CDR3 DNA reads TGCGCCAGCAGCTTGGAATGGCTAGCGGGCGAGCAGTACTTC. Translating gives CASSLEWLAGEQYF.

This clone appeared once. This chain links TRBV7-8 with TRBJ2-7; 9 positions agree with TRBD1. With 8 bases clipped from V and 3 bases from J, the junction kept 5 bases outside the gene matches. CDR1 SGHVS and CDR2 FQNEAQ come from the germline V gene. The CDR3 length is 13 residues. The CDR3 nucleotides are TGTGCCAGCGGGGGACAGGGAGTCTACGAGCAGTACTTC. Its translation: CASGGQGVYEQYF. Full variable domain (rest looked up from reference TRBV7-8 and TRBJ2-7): GAGVSQSPRYKVAKRGQDVALRCDPISGHVSLFWYQQALGQGPEFLTYFQNEAQLDKSGLPSDRFFAERPEGSVSTLKIQRTQQEDSAVYLCASGGQGVYEQYFGPGTRLTVT.

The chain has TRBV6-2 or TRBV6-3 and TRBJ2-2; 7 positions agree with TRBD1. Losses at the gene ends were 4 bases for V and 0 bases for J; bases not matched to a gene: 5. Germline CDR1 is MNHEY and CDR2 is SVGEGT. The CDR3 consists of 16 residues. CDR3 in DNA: TGTGCCAGCAGTTTAACCGGGACAGCGAACACCGGGGAGCTGTTTTTT. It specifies CASSLTGTANTGELFF.

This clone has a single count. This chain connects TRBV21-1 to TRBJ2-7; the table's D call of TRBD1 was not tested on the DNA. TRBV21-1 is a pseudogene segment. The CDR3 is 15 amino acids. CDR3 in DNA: TGTGCCAGCAGCAAAGATTCTGGCAGGGGGAACGAGCAGTACTTC. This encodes CASSKDSGRGNEQYF.

In nucleotides, the CDR3 is TGTGCCAGCAGCGAAGGGGTGAACTATGGCTACACCTTC. Amino acid sequence: CASSEGVNYGYTF. This chain connects TRBV14 to TRBJ1-2; tentative D call: TRBD1 (5 bases). The ends were cut back, 5 bases at V and 2 bases at J, with 9 bases in the middle. The germline CDR1 and CDR2 sequences are SGHDN and FVKESK. The CDR3 extends over 13 amino acids.

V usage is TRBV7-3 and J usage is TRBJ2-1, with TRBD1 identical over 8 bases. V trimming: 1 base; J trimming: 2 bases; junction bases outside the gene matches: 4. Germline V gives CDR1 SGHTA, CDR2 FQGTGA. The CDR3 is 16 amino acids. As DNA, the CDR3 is TGTGCCAGCAGCTTAAATTCAGGGGGCCCCTACAATGAGCAGTTCTTC. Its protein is CASSLNSGGPYNEQFF.

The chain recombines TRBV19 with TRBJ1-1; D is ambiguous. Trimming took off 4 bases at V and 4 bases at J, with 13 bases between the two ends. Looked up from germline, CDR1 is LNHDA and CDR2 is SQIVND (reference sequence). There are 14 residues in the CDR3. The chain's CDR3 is CASSTRAGGTEAFF. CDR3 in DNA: TGTGCCAGTAGTACCCGCGCCGGTGGCACTGAAGCTTTCTTT.

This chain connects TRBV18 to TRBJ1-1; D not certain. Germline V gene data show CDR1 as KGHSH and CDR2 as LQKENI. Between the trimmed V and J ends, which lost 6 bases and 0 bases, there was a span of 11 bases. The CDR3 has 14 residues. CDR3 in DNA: TGTGCCAGCTCCAGGTCAGAAATGAACACTGAAGCTTTCTTT. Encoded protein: CASSRSEMNTEAFF. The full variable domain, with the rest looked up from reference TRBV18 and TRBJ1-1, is NAGVMQNPRHLVRRRGQEARLRCSPMKGHSHVYWYRQLPEEGLKFMVYLQKENIIDESGMPKERFSAEFPKEGPSILRIQQVVRGDSAAYFCASSRSEMNTEAFFGQGTRLTVV.

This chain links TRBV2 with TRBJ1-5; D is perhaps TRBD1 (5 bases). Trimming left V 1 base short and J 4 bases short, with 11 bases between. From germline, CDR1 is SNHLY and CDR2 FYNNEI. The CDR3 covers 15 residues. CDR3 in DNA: TGTGCCAGCAGTGAAGTAAGGGGCGGAAATCAGCCCCAGCATTTT. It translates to CASSEVRGGNQPQHF.

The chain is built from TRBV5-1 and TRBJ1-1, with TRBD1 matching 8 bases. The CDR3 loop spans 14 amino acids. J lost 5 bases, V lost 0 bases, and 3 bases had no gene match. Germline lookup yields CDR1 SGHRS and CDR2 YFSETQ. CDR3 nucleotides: TGCGCCAGCAGCTTGGGACAGGGGAGGACTGAAGCTTTCTTT. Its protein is CASSLGQGRTEAFF.

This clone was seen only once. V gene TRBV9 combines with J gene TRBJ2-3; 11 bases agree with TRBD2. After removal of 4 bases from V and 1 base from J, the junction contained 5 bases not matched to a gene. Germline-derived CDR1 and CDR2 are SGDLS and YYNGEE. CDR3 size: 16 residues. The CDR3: CASSLGLADRTDTQYF. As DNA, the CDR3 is TGTGCCAGCAGCTTGGGACTAGCGGACCGCACAGATACGCAGTATTTT.

The CDR3 region has the DNA TGTGCCAGCAGTTTTCGACAGGTGAACACTGAAGCTTTCTTT. Its translation is CASSFRQVNTEAFF. This sequence joins TRBV6-5 and TRBJ1-1, with D perhaps matching TRBD1 (6 bases). V gave up 4 bases and J gave up 0 bases, with 9 bases separating them. The CDR3 runs 14 residues. Germline values: CDR1 MNHEY, CDR2 SVGAGI.

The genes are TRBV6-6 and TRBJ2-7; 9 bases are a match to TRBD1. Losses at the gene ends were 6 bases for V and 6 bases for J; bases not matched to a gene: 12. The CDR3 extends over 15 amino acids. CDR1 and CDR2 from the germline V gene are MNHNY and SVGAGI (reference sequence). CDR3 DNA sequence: TGTGCCAGCAGGACACAGGGGGCCTCTTTAGGCGAGCAGTACTTC. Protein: CASRTQGASLGEQYF.

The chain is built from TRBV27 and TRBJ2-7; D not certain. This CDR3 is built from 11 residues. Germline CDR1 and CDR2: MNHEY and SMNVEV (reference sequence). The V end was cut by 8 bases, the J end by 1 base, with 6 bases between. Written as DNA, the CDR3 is TGTGCCAGCGAAAGATCCTACGAGCAGTACTTC. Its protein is CASERSYEQYF.

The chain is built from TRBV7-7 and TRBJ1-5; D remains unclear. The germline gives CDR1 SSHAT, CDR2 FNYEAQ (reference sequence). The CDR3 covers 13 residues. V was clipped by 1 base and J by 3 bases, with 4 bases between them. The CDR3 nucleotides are TGTGCCAGCAGCTTAGACCCCAATCAGCCCCAGCATTTT. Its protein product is CASSLDPNQPQHF.

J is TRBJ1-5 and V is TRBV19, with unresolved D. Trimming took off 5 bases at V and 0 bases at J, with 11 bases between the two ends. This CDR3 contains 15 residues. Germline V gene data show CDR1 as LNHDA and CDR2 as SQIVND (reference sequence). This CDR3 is CASSSSVNSNQPQHF. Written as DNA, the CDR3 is TGTGCCAGTAGTTCGTCTGTTAATAGCAATCAGCCCCAGCATTTT.

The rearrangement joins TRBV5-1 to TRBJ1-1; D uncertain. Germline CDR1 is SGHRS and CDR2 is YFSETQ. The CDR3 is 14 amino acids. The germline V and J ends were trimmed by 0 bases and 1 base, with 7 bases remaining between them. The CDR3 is CASSLALGNTEAFF. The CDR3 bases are TGCGCCAGCAGCTTGGCGCTGGGGAACACTGAAGCTTTCTTT.

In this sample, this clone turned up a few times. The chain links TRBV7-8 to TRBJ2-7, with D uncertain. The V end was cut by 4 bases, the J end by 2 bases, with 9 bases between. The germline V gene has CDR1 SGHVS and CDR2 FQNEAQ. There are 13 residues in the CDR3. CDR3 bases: TGTGCCAGCAGCTACTCATATGCCTACGAGCAGTACTTC. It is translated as CASSYSYAYEQYF.

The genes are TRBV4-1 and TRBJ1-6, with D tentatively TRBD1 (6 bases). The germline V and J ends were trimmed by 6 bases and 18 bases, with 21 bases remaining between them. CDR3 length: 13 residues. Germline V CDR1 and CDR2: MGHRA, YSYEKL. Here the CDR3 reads CASRPSPQGFPHF. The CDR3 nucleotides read TGCGCCAGCAGACCTTCGCCACAGGGATTTCCCCACTTT.